Following are 23 T cell receptor beta chains from one sample sequenced in a study of OX40 agonist ivuxolimab in advanced cancers. Sequencing used immunoSEQ multiplex PCR; TCRdb keeps in-frame clones, though not all of them. The sample shows over 55,000 clones, about 81% of them seen only once. The sequencing used CD4+ or CD8+ T cells sorted from blood, collected in a trial of the OX40 agonist ivuxolimab. Source of these receptors: an adult with an advanced solid tumor such as melanoma, head and neck, liver or kidney cancer.

The table lists this clone with a count of one. The DNA for the CDR3 is TGCGCCAGCAGCTTGGGGCAGGCGACGAACACTGAAGCTTTCTTT. Its protein product is CASSLGQATNTEAFF. The genes are TRBV4-1 and TRBJ1-1, with TRBD1 as a possible D gene (5 bases). The V gene lost 5 bases and the J gene lost 1 base, with 14 bases spanning the gap. Germline V gene data show CDR1 as MGHRA and CDR2 as YSYEKL. The CDR3 spans 15 residues.

The gene calls are TRBV5-1 and TRBJ2-3; a weak D match, TRBD1 (6 bases). V was trimmed by 4 bases and J by 2 bases, leaving 14 bases between them. The CDR3 is made up of 15 amino acids. The germline gives CDR1 SGHRS, CDR2 YFSETQ. The CDR3 DNA sequence: TGCGCCAGCAGCCCCGGACAGATTACCACAGATACGCAGTATTTT. It yields the protein CASSPGQITTDTQYF.

Here the CDR3 reads CASSYPSNTEAFF. The CDR3 region has the DNA TGTGCCAGCAGTTATCCTTCGAACACTGAAGCTTTCTTT. The chain joins TRBV6-6 to TRBJ1-1, with D uncertain. CDR3 size: 13 residues. V lost 3 bases and J 1 base, leaving 6 bases between the germline ends. Germline CDR1 is MNHNY and CDR2 is SVGAGI (reference sequence).

The chain is built from TRBV19 and TRBJ2-5, with TRBD1 matching 7 bases. Trimming at V came to 5 bases and at J to 2 bases, leaving 5 bases not matched to a gene. Per the germline V gene, CDR1 is LNHDA and CDR2 is SQIVND (reference sequence). The CDR3 loop spans 14 amino acids. The CDR3 nucleotides read TGTGCCAGTAGTGCGTCGGGACAGCAAGAGACCCAGTACTTC. This gives the protein CASSASGQQETQYF.

V and J are TRBV5-1 and TRBJ1-1; D might be TRBD1 (5 bases). The CDR3 sequence is 16 residues long. The germline gives CDR1 SGHRS, CDR2 YFSETQ. Trimming took 2 bases from V and 3 from J, leaving 17 bases between them. In DNA, the CDR3 is TGCGCCAGCAGCTTAGGCTTAGGGGCAGAGGACACTGAAGCTTTCTTT. It codes for CASSLGLGAEDTEAFF.

In DNA, the CDR3 is TGCGCCAGCGATTTTGGCGCGAACACCGGGGAGCTGTTTTTT. Translating it yields CASDFGANTGELFF. V is TRBV5-1 and J is TRBJ2-2; D is undetermined. In germline, CDR1 is SGHRS, CDR2 YFSETQ. This CDR3 is built from 14 residues. V dropped 7 bases and J dropped 0 bases, with 10 bases sitting between them.

The J gene is TRBJ2-3, the V gene TRBV4-3, with D hard to call. Per germline, CDR1 LGHNA and CDR2 YSLEER. The CDR3 is 15 residues long. Deletions cut 4 bases from V and 1 base from J, with 12 bases between. DNA for the CDR3: TGCGCCAGCAGCCCCAGACGGGTCGGCACAGATACGCAGTATTTT. Translated: CASSPRRVGTDTQYF.

The genes are TRBV7-8 and TRBJ2-1, with 7 bases matching TRBD2. CDR3 length: 17 residues. Per germline, CDR1 SGHVS and CDR2 FQNEAQ. V dropped 2 bases and J dropped 0; count of bases not matched to a gene: 7. CDR3 region: CASSLRPSGSSYNEQFF. CDR3 DNA: TGTGCCAGCAGCTTAAGGCCTAGCGGTAGCTCCTACAATGAGCAGTTCTTC.

This clone occurred a few times. The chain carries TRBV30 and TRBJ1-1, with no clear D. Trimming took off 2 bases at V and 2 bases at J, with 15 bases between the two ends. The CDR3 consists of 15 residues. Per germline, CDR1 GTSNPN and CDR2 SVGIG (reference sequence). The CDR3 DNA follows: TGTGCCTGGAGTACGCGGAAGATGGGTAACACTGAAGCTTTCTTT. This codes for CAWSTRKMGNTEAFF.

CDR3 sequence: CASSLEGARGYTF. In DNA form, the CDR3 reads TGTGCCAGCAGCTTAGAGGGGGCGAGGGGCTACACCTTC. The genes are TRBV11-3 and TRBJ1-2, with a possible D match to TRBD1 (6 bases). The CDR3 has 13 amino acids. The germline V and J ends were trimmed by 0 bases and 8 bases, with 10 bases remaining between them. The germline CDR1 and CDR2 sequences are SGHNT and YENEEA.

The CDR3 coding sequence is TGTGCCAGCAGCAAAGCGCTTTCGGCTTCGACGGCGAACACTGAAGCTTTCTTT. Protein: CASSKALSASTANTEAFF. The V call is TRBV21-1, the J call TRBJ1-1. TRBV21-1 is recorded as a pseudogene. CDR3 size: 18 residues.

The chain is built from TRBV6-5 and TRBJ2-1; possible D gene TRBD2, 6 bases. CDR1 MNHEY and CDR2 SVGAGI come from the germline V gene. Trimming stripped 4 bases from V and 8 bases from J, with 12 bases between. The length of the CDR3 is 13 residues. The CDR3 DNA follows: TGTGCCAGCAGTTTCGGCGGGGTGTATGAGCAGTTCTTC. This gives the protein CASSFGGVYEQFF.

The CDR3 DNA follows: TGCGCCAGCAGCTACAGCGGCCAAGAGACCCAGTACTTC. Translated: CASSYSGQETQYF. The rearrangement joins TRBV5-1 to TRBJ2-5, with D perhaps TRBD2 (5 bases). Germline CDR1 and CDR2: SGHRS and YFSETQ. The CDR3 length is 13 residues. V was cut by 3 bases and J by 1 base, with 7 bases left in between.

The V call is TRBV9, the J call TRBJ1-3; perhaps TRBD1 as D (5 bases). This CDR3 has 18 residues. V was shortened by 0 bases and J by 0 bases, with 16 bases between the two germline ends. Germline-derived CDR1 and CDR2 are SGDLS and YYNGEE. Here the CDR3 reads CASSVGAGADSSGNTIYF. The CDR3 DNA reads as TGTGCCAGCAGCGTAGGGGCCGGGGCTGACAGCTCTGGAAACACCATATATTTT.

The rearrangement uses TRBV10-3 and TRBJ2-1; the D gene is possibly TRBD2 (6 bases). The CDR3 is made up of 15 amino acids. V was shortened by 6 bases and J by 1 base, with 13 bases between the two germline ends. Germline CDR1 ENHRY, CDR2 SYGVKD. DNA of the CDR3: TGTGCCATCAGCCACACCGGGACTTCCTACAATGAGCAGTTCTTC. Amino acid sequence: CAISHTGTSYNEQFF.

The V gene is TRBV9, the J gene TRBJ2-1, with D maybe TRBD2 (5 bases). From germline, CDR1 is SGDLS and CDR2 YYNGEE. CDR3 length: 15 amino acids. Trimming left V 0 bases short and J 4 bases short, with 11 bases between. CDR3 sequence: CASSVERITYNEQFF. The CDR3 region has the DNA TGTGCCAGCAGCGTAGAGCGGATTACTTACAATGAGCAGTTCTTC.

This chain connects TRBV7-9 to TRBJ2-3; 8 positions agree with TRBD2. V gave up 6 bases and J gave up 5 bases; unmatched junction bases: 10. The CDR3 runs 15 residues. Germline assignment: CDR1 SEHNR and CDR2 FQNEAQ (reference sequence). CDR3 residues: CASSNGGTRQDTQYF. The DNA of the CDR3 is TGTGCCAGCAGTAATGGCGGGACTAGACAAGATACGCAGTATTTT.

The V gene is TRBV29-1, the J gene TRBJ1-1; D not resolved. This CDR3 comprises 13 residues. Looked up from germline, CDR1 is SQVTM and CDR2 is ANQGSEA. Deletions cut 0 bases from V and 1 base from J, with 6 bases between. The CDR3 nucleotides read TGCAGCGTTGAAGACCCCCGGAACACTGAAGCTTTCTTT. Encoded protein: CSVEDPRNTEAFF.

The V gene is TRBV10-3, the J gene TRBJ1-1; D is perhaps TRBD1 (6 bases). This CDR3 is built from 14 residues. Trimming took 6 bases from V and 1 from J, leaving 12 bases between them. Germline V gene sequence: CDR1 ENHRY, CDR2 SYGVKD. The CDR3 DNA is TGTGCCATCAGGCCTGGACAGACGAACACTGAAGCTTTCTTT. Translated, it gives CAIRPGQTNTEAFF.

The genes are TRBV7-6 and TRBJ2-1, with 10 bases that match TRBD2. Unmatched junction bases numbered 0, after V lost 1 base and J lost 0 bases. CDR1 and CDR2 (germline): SGHVS, FNYEAQ. This CDR3 region has 16 residues. The CDR3 sequence is CASSLVAGGSYNEQFF. The CDR3 bases are TGTGCCAGCAGCTTAGTAGCGGGAGGCTCCTACAATGAGCAGTTCTTC.

This clone has just a few counts. The V and J genes are TRBV6-1 and TRBJ1-1; 10 bases match TRBD1. Per germline, CDR1 MNHNS and CDR2 SASEGT. The CDR3 consists of 17 residues. The V and J ends lost 3 bases and 1 base, in that order; junction bases with no gene match: 8. The DNA for the CDR3 is TGTGCCAGCAGTGATTGGGGACAGGGGCTTGGGAACACTGAAGCTTTCTTT. This codes for CASSDWGQGLGNTEAFF.

V is TRBV10-3 and J is TRBJ2-5; D may match TRBD1 or TRBD2 (11 bases each). CDR3 size: 21 residues. CDR1 and CDR2 (germline): ENHRY, SYGVKD. Deletions cut 5 bases from V and 2 bases from J, with 33 bases between. In DNA form, the CDR3 reads TGTGCCATCAGTAGAGGACAGGGGGCGCGAGCTAGCGGGAGGAATCAAGAGACCCAGTACTTC. This translates into CAISRGQGARASGRNQETQYF.

The rearrangement joins TRBV2 to TRBJ1-4; unclear D gene. Trimming left V 1 base short and J 11 bases short, with 11 bases between. CDR1 and CDR2 (germline): SNHLY, FYNNEI. The CDR3 sequence is 13 residues long. The CDR3 DNA reads as TGTGCCAGCAGTGAAGAGGCTCTGGGGAAACTGTTTTTT. It translates to CASSEEALGKLFF.